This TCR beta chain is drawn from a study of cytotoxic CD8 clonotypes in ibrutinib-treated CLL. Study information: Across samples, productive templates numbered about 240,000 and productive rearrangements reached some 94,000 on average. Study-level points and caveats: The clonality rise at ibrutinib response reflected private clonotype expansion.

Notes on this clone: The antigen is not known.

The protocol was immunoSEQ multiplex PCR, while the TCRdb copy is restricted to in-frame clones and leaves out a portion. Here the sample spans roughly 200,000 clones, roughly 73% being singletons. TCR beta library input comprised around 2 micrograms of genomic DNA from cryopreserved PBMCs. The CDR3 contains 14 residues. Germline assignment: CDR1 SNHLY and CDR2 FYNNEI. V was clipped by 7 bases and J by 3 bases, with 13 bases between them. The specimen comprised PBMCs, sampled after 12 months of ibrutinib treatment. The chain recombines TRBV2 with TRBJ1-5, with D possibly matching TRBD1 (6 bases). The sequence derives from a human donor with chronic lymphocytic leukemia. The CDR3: CASTRAGANQPQHF. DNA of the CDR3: TGTGCCAGCACCCGAGCAGGGGCCAATCAGCCCCAGCATTTT.